The 12 T cell receptor beta chains below were found in one sample sequenced in a study of graft-versus-host responses after intestinal transplantation (dated by TCRdb to about 2021). These TCRs are of unknown antigen specificity. Interpreted using the paper, the time point label stands for: cells obtained before transplantation from donor or recipient. Library preparation used the immunoSEQ multiplex PCR assay. TCRdb's version of the immuneACCESS table is confined to in-frame rearrangements and falls short of the full clone set. An unresolved V gene accounts for under half of the shortfall where checked; the remainder is of unknown origin. Counted in this sample were about 91,000 clones; 91% of them appeared once. The ten largest clones add up to approximately 0.33% of the sample. Sequences were derived from unstimulated CD4+ T cells sorted from spleen or lymph node cells, sampled before transplant. All receptors come from a human donor who was the organ donor for an intestinal transplant.

This rearrangement joins TRBV1 to TRBJ2-1; the D call of TRBD2 is as the table states it, not checked on the DNA. TRBV1 is reported as a pseudogene. This CDR3 is built from 22 residues. The CDR3 coding sequence is TGCACCAGCAGCTCAAAACTGATGGTAGGGACTAGCGGGCCTGAGGAGTACAATGAGCAGTTCTTC. Protein: CTSSSKLMVGTSGPEEYNEQFF.

This chain connects TRBV6-5 to TRBJ1-2, with D perhaps matching TRBD1 (5 bases). CDR1 MNHEY and CDR2 SVGAGI come from the germline V gene. CDR3 length equals 15 residues. V lost 6 bases and J 1 base, leaving 15 bases between the germline ends. CDR3 protein: CASRRHRQINYGYTF. DNA of the CDR3: TGTGCCAGCAGGCGACATAGACAGATTAACTATGGCTACACCTTC.

The sample holds a few counts of this clone. The V gene is TRBV6-1, the J gene TRBJ2-7; D may be TRBD2 (5 bases). This CDR3 is built from 13 residues. The ends were cut back, 2 bases at V and 3 bases at J, with 8 bases in the middle. Per the germline V gene, CDR1 is MNHNS and CDR2 is SASEGT. The CDR3 loop is CASSERRLYEQYF. CDR3 DNA: TGTGCCAGCAGTGAACGGAGGCTCTACGAGCAGTACTTC.

The rearrangement uses TRBV6-6 and TRBJ1-4; TRBD1 matches 11 bases. The germline V gene has CDR1 MNHNY and CDR2 SVGAGI (reference sequence). The CDR3 sequence is 14 residues long. J was trimmed by 8 bases and V by 6 bases; bases with no gene match: 5. The CDR3 sequence: CASSLGQGAEKLFF. The DNA of the CDR3 is TGTGCCAGCAGCCTAGGACAGGGGGCAGAAAAACTGTTTTTT.

The J gene is TRBJ1-5, the V gene TRBV2; 10 bases are a match to TRBD1. This CDR3 contains 17 residues. With V trimmed by 8 bases and J by 0 bases, 10 bases remained unmatched. Germline V gene data show CDR1 as SNHLY and CDR2 as FYNNEI. The CDR3 DNA reads TGTGCCAGCGACGGAGGACAGGGGGAATTTAGCAATCAGCCCCAGCATTTT. Amino acid sequence: CASDGGQGEFSNQPQHF.

The chain is built from TRBV25-1 and TRBJ1-1, with D tentatively TRBD1 (5 bases). Trimming took 7 bases from V and 11 from J, leaving 20 bases between them. Germline V gene sequence: CDR1 MGHDK, CDR2 SYGVNS. The CDR3 length is 13 residues. The CDR3 sequence: CASTQGAGGEAFF. As DNA, the CDR3 is TGTGCCAGCACCCAAGGGGCCGGGGGTGAGGCTTTCTTT.

The chain uses TRBV9 and TRBJ2-7, with 8 bases lining up with TRBD2. Germline assignment: CDR1 SGDLS and CDR2 YYNGEE. V lost 3 bases, J lost 4 bases, and 3 bases stayed unmatched. This CDR3 is built from 13 residues. DNA of the CDR3: TGTGCCAGCAGCGCGGGGGGGTGGTACGAGCAGTACTTC. Residues: CASSAGGWYEQYF.

V and J are TRBV18 and TRBJ2-3; 11 nucleotides match TRBD2. V shed 0 bases, J shed 5 bases, and the junction held 7 bases outside the gene matches. The CDR3 runs to 17 residues. Germline V lookup: CDR1 KGHSH, CDR2 LQKENI. Here the CDR3 reads CASSPPGLAAPRDTQYF. CDR3 coding DNA: TGTGCCAGCTCACCACCGGGACTAGCGGCTCCTAGAGATACGCAGTATTTT.

The chain couples TRBV19 to TRBJ2-3, with D tentatively TRBD1 (6 bases). V shed 6 bases and J shed 5 bases, with 12 bases lying between them. The CDR3 length is 13 residues. From germline, CDR1 is LNHDA and CDR2 SQIVND (reference sequence). The CDR3 DNA is TGTGCCAGTAGCGACAGGAGGAGAGATACGCAGTATTTT. The encoded protein is CASSDRRRDTQYF.

The rearrangement uses TRBV18 and TRBJ1-3, with D perhaps matching TRBD1 (6 bases). CDR3 length: 16 residues. Germline V gene data show CDR1 as KGHSH and CDR2 as LQKENI. The V and J ends lost 1 base and 1 base respectively, with 11 bases between them. The CDR3: CASSPQGVKSGNTIYF. The CDR3 DNA reads as TGTGCCAGCTCACCACAGGGGGTGAAATCTGGAAACACCATATATTTT.

This chain joins TRBV7-3 and TRBJ2-1; 11 nucleotides match TRBD2. The CDR3 spans 15 residues. With 1 base clipped from V and 9 bases from J, the junction kept 5 bases outside the gene matches. Germline values: CDR1 SGHTA, CDR2 FQGTGA. In DNA, the CDR3 is TGTGCCAGCAGCTTAAACGGACTAGCGGGTATTGAGCAGTTCTTC. Amino acids: CASSLNGLAGIEQFF.

V and J are TRBV15 and TRBJ1-1, with TRBD1 as a possible D gene (6 bases). CDR3 length equals 11 residues. Germline V CDR1 and CDR2: LNHNV, YYDKDF (reference sequence). The V gene lost 2 bases and the J gene lost 11 bases, with 9 bases spanning the gap. The CDR3: CATSRRTEAFF. CDR3 nucleotides: TGTGCCACCAGCAGAAGGACAGAGGCTTTCTTT.